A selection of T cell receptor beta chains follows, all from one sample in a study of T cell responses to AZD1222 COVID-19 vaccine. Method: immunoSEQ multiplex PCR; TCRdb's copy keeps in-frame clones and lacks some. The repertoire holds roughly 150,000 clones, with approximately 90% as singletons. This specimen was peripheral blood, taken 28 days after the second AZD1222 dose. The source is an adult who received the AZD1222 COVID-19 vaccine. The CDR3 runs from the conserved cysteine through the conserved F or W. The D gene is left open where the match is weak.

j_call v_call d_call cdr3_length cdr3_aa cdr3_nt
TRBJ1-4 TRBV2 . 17 CASSEGPSQATNEKLFF TGTGCCAGCAGTGAAGGCCCCTCGCAAGCAACTAATGAAAAACTGTTTTTT
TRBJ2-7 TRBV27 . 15 CASSLYGTEDYEQYF TGTGCCAGCAGTTTATATGGGACCGAAGACTACGAGCAGTACTTC
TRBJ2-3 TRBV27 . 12 CASSATGDTQYF TGTGCCAGCAGTGCAACAGGAGATACGCAGTATTTT
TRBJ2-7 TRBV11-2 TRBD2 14 CASSLAAGGGEQYF TGTGCCAGCAGCTTAGCGGCGGGGGGCGGCGAGCAGTACTTC
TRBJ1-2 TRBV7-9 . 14 CAGSHNSLNYGYTF TGTGCCGGCAGCCATAACTCGCTTAACTATGGCTACACCTTC
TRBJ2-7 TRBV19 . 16 CASSIMVGSDTYEQYF TGTGCCAGTAGTATAATGGTCGGCAGTGATACCTACGAGCAGTACTTC
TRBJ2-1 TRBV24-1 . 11 CATSEGYEQFF TGTGCCACCAGTGAAGGTTATGAGCAGTTCTTC
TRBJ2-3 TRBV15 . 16 CATSRDLASGTDTQYF TGTGCCACCAGCAGAGATCTGGCTAGCGGCACAGATACGCAGTATTTT
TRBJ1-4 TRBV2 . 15 CASMGGRATNEKLFF TGTGCCAGCATGGGGGGGCGGGCGACTAATGAAAAACTGTTTTTT
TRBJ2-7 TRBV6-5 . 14 CASIPAGASYEQYF TGTGCCAGCATTCCAGCGGGCGCTTCCTACGAGCAGTACTTC
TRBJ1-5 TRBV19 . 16 CASRWEWRDSNQPQHF TGTGCCAGTAGATGGGAGTGGCGGGATAGCAATCAGCCCCAGCATTTT
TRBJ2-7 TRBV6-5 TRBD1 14 CASGFRGQGYEQYF TGTGCCAGCGGGTTTCGTGGACAGGGGTACGAGCAGTACTTC
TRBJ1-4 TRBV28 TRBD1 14 CASSWDRGFEKLFF TGTGCCAGCAGCTGGGACAGGGGTTTTGAAAAACTGTTTTTT
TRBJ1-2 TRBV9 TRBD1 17 CASSVEVGGAGYYGYTF TGTGCCAGCAGCGTAGAGGTAGGGGGCGCGGGATACTATGGCTACACCTTC
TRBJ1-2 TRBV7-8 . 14 CASSWGPSLYGYTF TGTGCCAGCAGCTGGGGACCCTCTCTCTATGGCTACACCTTC